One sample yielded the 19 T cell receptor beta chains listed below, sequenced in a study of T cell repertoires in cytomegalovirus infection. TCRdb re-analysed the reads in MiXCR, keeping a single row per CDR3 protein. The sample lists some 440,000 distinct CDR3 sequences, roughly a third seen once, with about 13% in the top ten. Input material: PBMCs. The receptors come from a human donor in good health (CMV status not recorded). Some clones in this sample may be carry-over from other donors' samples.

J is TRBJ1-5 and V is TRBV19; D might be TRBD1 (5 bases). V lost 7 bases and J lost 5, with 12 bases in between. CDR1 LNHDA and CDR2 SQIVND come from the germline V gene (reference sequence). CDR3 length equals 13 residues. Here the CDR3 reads CASTKGTYQPQHF. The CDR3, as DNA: TGTGCCAGTACGAAGGGGACCTATCAGCCCCAGCATTTT.

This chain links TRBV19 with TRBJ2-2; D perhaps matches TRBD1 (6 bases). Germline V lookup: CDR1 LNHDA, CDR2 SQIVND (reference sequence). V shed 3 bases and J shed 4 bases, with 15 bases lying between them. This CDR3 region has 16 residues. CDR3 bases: TGTGCCAGTAGTATTGGGTGGGGGCGCCCCACCGGGGAGCTGTTTTTT. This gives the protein CASSIGWGRPTGELFF.

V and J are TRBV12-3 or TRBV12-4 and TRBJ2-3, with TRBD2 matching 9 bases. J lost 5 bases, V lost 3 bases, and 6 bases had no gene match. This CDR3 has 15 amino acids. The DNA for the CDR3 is TGTGCCAGCAGTTTCGCGGGGGGGAGGAAAGATACGCAGTATTTT. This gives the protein CASSFAGGRKDTQYF.

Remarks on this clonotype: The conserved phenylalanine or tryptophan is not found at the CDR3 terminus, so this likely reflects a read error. This CDR3 is CASSLANEQFL. CDR3 DNA sequence: TGTGCCAGCAGTTTAGCCAATGAGCAGTTCTTA. This chain joins TRBV12-3 or TRBV12-4 and TRBJ2-1; the D is unclear. Trimming pared 0 bases from V and 6 bases from J, leaving 0 bases between. The CDR3 consists of 11 residues.

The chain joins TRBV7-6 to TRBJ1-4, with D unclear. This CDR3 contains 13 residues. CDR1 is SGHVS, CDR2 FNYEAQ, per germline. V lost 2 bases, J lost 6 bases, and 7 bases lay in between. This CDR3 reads CASSLLEDEKLFF. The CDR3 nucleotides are TGTGCCAGCAGCTTACTCGAGGATGAAAAACTGTTTTTT.

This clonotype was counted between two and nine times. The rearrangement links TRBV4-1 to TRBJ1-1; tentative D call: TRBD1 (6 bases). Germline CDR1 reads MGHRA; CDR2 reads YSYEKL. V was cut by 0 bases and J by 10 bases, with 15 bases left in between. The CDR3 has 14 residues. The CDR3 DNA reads TGCGCCAGCAGCCAAGACCAGGGGATGGGACGAGCTTTCTTT. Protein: CASSQDQGMGRAFF.

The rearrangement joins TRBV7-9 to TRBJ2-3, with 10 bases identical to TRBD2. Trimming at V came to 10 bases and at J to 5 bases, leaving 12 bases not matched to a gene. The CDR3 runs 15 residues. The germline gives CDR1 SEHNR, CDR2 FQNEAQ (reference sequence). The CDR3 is CATEYSGGSKDTQYF. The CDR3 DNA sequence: TGTGCCACCGAGTATAGCGGGGGGTCCAAAGATACGCAGTATTTT.

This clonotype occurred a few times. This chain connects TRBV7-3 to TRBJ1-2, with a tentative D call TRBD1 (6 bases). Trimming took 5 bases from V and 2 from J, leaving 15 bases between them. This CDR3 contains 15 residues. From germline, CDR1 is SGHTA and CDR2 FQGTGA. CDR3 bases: TGTGCCAGCAGCAGAGAGGGGGTGACGAACTATGGCTACACCTTC. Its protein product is CASSREGVTNYGYTF.

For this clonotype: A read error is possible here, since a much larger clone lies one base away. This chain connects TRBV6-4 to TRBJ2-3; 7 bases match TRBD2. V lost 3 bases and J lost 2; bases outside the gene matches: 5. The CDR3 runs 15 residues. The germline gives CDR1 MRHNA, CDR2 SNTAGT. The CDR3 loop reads CASSESSGITDTQYF. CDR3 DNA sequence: TGTGCCAGCAGTGAGTCTAGCGGAATCACAGATACGCAGTATTTT.

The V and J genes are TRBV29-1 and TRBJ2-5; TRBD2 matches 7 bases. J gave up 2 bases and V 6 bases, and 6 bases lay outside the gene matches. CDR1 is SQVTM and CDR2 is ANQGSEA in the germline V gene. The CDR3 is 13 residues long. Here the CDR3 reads CSVGTTLQETQYF. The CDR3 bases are TGCAGCGTGGGGACTACCCTACAAGAGACCCAGTACTTC.

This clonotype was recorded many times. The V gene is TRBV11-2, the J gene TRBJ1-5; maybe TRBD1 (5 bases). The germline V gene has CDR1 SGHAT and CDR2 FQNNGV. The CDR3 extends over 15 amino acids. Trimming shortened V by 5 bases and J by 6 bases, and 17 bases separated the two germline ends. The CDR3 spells CASSEGAGSFQPQHF. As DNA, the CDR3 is TGTGCCAGCAGCGAGGGAGCAGGGTCTTTTCAGCCCCAGCATTTT.

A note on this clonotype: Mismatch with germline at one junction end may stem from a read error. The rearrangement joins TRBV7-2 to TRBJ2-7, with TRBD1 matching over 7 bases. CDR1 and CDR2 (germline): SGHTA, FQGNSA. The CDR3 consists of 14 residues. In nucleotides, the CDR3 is TGTGCCACCAGCGCCTATACAGGGGAAAGCGAGCAGTCCTTC. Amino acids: CATSAYTGESEQSF.

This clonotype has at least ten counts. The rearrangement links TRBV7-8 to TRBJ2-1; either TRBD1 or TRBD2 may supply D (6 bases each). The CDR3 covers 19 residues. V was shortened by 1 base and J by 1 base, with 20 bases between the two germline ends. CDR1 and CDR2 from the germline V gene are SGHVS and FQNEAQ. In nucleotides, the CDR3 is TGTGCCAGCAGCTTAGAAGGGGGGATCACCACTGGGTCCTACAATGAGCAGTTCTTC. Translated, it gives CASSLEGGITTGSYNEQFF.

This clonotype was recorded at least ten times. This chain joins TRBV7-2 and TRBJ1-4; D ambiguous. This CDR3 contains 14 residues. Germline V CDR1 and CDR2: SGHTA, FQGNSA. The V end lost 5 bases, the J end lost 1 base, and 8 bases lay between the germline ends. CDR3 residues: CASSLRGTNEKLFF. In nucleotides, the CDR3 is TGTGCCAGCAGCCTTCGCGGAACTAATGAAAAACTGTTTTTT.

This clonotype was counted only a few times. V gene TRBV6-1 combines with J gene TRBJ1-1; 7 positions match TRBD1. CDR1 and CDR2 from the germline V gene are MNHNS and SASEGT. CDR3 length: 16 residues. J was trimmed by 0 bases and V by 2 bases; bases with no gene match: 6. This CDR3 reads CASSEFVGQLNTEAFF. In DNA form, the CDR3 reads TGTGCCAGCAGTGAATTCGTGGGACAGCTGAACACTGAAGCTTTCTTT.

This chain's CDR3 is CASSQDRDRDNEQFF. The CDR3 DNA is TGCGCCAGCAGCCAAGACCGGGACAGGGACAATGAGCAGTTCTTC. V gene TRBV4-1 combines with J gene TRBJ2-1; TRBD1 aligns across 9 bases. V lost 0 bases to trimming and J lost 5 bases; unmatched junction nucleotides: 2. This CDR3 is built from 15 residues. Germline assignment: CDR1 MGHRA and CDR2 YSYEKL.

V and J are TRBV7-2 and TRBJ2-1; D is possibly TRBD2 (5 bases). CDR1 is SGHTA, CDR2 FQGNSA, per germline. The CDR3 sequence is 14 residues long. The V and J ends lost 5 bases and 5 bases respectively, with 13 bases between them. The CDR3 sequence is CASSVTSIHNEQFF. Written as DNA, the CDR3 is TGTGCCAGCAGCGTAACTAGTATCCACAATGAGCAGTTCTTC.

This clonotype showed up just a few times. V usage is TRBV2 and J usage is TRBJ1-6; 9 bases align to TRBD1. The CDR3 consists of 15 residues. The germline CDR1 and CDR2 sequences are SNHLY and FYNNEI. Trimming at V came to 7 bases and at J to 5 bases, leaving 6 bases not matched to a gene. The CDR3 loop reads CASTTQGANNSPLHF. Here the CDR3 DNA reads TGTGCCAGCACAACACAGGGGGCGAATAATTCACCCCTCCACTTT.

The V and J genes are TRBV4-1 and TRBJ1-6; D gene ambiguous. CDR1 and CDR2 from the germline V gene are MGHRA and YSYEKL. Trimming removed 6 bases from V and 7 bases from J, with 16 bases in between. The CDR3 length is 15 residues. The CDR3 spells CASSPPTVGNSPLHF. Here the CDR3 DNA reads TGCGCCAGCAGTCCTCCGACCGTGGGGAATTCACCCCTCCACTTT.